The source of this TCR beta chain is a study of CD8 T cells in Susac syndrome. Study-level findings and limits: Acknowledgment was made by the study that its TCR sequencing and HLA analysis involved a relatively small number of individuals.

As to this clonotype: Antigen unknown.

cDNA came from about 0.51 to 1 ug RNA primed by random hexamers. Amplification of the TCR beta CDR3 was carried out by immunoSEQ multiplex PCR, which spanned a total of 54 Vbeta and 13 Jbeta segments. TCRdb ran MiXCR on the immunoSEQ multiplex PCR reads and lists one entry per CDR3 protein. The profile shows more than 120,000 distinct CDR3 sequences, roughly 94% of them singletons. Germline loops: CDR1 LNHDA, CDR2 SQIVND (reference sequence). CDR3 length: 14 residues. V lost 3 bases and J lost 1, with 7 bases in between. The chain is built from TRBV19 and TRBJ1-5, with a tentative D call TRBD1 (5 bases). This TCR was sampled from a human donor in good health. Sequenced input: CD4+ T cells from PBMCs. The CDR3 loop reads CASSIGGSNQPQHF. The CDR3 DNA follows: TGTGCCAGTAGTATTGGGGGAAGCAATCAGCCCCAGCATTTT.